This T cell receptor beta chain was captured by sequencing in a study of blood T cell repertoires in COVID-19. Study details: The origin of the acute and convalescent COVID-19 samples was the United States, Italy and Spain. Sources were T cells, B-cell-depleted T cells, or PBMCs; the material itself was cDNA or gDNA.

The ends were cut back, 2 bases at V and 7 bases at J, with 11 bases in the middle. CDR1 LGHDT and CDR2 YNNKEL come from the germline V gene (reference sequence). CDR3 size: 13 residues. In the authors' methods: Amplified reference gene primers provided the basis for estimating nucleated cell counts. The data were produced by immunoSEQ multiplex PCR, yet TCRdb's version contains in-frame clones alone and is incomplete. That table supplies the V and J calls and clone size; D and trimming were determined from the DNA. The sample gives over 70,000 clones, 65% to 85% of which show up once; 25% to 30% is in the top ten.

The receptor's source is a human donor in a cohort sampled during active COVID-19. Sequencing was performed on peripheral blood. The rearrangement joins TRBV3-1 (or the pseudogene TRBV3-2) to TRBJ2-5, with a weak D call TRBD2 (5 bases). The CDR3 DNA follows: TGTGCCAGCAGCCAAAGCCGGGGTCGGACCCAGTACTTC. Encoded protein: CASSQSRGRTQYF.